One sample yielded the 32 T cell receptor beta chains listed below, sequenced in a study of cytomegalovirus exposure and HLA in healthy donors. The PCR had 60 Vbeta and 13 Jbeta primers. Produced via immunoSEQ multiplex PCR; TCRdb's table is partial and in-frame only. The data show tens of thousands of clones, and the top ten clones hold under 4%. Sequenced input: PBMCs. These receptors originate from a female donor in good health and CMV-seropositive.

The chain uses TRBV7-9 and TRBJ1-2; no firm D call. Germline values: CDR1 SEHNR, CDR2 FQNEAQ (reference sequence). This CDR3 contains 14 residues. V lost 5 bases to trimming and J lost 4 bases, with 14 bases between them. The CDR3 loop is CASSPPLRPYGYTF. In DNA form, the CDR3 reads TGTGCCAGCAGCCCCCCACTCAGGCCCTATGGCTACACCTTC.

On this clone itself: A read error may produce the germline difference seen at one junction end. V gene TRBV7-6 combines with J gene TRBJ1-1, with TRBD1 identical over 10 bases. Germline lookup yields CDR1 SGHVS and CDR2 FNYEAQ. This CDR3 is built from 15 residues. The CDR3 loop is CVSSARQGANSEAFF. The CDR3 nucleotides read TGTGTCAGCAGCGCCCGACAGGGGGCGAATTCGGAAGCTTTCTTT.

For the CDR3, the DNA is TGCAGTGCTAGAGGAGGTGATACGCAGTATTTT. Its translation: CSARGGDTQYF. The chain joins TRBV20-1 to TRBJ2-3; D uncertain. The V and J ends lost 1 base and 6 bases respectively, with 5 bases between them. CDR1 and CDR2 (germline): DFQATT, SNEGSKA (reference sequence). The CDR3 length is 11 residues.

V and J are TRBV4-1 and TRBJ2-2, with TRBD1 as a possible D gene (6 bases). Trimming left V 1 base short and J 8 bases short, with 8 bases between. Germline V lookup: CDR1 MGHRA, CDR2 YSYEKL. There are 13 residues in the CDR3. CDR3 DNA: TGCGCCAGCAGCCAAGGGGGGCCGGGGGAGCTGTTTTTT. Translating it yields CASSQGGPGELFF.

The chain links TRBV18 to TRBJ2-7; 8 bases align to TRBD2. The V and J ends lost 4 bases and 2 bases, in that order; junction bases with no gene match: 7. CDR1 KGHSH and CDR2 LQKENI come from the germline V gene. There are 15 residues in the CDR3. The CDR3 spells CASSQSAGGPYEQYF. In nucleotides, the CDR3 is TGTGCCAGCTCACAATCGGCGGGAGGCCCCTACGAGCAGTACTTC.

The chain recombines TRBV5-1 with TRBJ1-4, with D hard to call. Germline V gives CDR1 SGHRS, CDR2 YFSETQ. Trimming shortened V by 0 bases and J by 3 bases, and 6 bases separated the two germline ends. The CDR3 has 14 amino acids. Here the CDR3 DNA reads TGCGCCAGCAGCTTGGGCAGGTCTAATGAAAAACTGTTTTTT. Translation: CASSLGRSNEKLFF.

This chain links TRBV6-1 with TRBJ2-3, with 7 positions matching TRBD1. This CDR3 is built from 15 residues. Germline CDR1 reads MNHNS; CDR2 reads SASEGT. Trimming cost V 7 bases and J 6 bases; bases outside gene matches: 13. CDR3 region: CASNTGTAIPDTQYF. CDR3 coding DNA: TGTGCCAGCAATACCGGGACAGCTATCCCCGATACGCAGTATTTT.

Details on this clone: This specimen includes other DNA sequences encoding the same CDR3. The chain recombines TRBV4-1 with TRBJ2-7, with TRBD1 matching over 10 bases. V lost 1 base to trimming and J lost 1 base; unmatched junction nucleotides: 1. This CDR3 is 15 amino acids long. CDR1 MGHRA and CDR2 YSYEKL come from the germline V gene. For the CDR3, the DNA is TGCGCCAGCAGCCAAGGACAGGGGGCGTCCTACGAGCAGTACTTC. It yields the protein CASSQGQGASYEQYF.

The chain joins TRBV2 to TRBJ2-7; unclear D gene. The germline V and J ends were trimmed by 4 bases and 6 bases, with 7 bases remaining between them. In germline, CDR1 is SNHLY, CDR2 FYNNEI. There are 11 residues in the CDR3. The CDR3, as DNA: TGTGCCAGCAGTGTTGGAGTCGAGCAGTACTTC. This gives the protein CASSVGVEQYF. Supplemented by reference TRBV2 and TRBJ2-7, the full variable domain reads EPEVTQTPSHQVTQMGQEVILRCVPISNHLYFYWYRQILGQKVEFLVSFYNNEISEKSEIFDDQFSVERPDGSNFTLKIRSTKLEDSAMYFCASSVGVEQYFGPGTRLTVT.

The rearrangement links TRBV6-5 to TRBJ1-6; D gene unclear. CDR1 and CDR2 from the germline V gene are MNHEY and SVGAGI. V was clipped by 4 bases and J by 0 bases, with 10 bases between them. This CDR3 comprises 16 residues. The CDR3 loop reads CASSSSESSYNSPLHF. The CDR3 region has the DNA TGTGCCAGCAGTTCCTCGGAGAGCTCCTATAATTCACCCCTCCACTTT.

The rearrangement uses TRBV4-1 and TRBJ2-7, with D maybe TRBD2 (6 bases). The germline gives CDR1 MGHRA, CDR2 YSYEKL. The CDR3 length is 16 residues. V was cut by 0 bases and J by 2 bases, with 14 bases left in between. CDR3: CASSQDQGAGTYEQYF. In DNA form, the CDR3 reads TGCGCCAGCAGCCAAGACCAGGGCGCGGGGACCTACGAGCAGTACTTC.

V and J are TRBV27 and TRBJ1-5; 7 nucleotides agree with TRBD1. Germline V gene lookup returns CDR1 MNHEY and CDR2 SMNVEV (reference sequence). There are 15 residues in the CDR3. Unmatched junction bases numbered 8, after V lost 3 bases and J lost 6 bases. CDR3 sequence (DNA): TGTGCCAGCAGTTTTCTCGCAGGGGGTGCTCAGCCCCAGCATTTT. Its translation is CASSFLAGGAQPQHF.

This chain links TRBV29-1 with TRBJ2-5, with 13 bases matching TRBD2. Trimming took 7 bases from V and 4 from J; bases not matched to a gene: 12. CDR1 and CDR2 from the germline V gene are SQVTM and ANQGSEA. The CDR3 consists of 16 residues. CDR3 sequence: CSGQRTSGGLGETQYF. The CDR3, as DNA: TGCAGCGGACAAAGGACTAGCGGGGGCCTAGGAGAGACCCAGTACTTC.

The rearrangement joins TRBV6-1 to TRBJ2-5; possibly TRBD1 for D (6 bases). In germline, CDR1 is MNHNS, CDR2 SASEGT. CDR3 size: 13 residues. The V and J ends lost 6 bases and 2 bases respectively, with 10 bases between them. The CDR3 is CASSRDIQETQYF. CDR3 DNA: TGTGCCAGCAGCCGGGACATACAAGAGACCCAGTACTTC.

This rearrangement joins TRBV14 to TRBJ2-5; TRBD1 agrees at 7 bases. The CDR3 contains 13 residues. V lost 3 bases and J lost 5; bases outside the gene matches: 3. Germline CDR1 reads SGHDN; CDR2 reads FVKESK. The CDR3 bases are TGTGCCAGCAGCCAGAACAGGGGTGAGACCCAGTACTTC. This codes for CASSQNRGETQYF. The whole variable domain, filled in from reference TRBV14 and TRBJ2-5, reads EAGVTQFPSHSVIEKGQTVTLRCDPISGHDNLYWYRRVMGKEIKFLLHFVKESKQDESGMPNNRFLAERTGGTYSTLKVQPAELEDSGVYFCASSQNRGETQYFGPGTRLLVL.

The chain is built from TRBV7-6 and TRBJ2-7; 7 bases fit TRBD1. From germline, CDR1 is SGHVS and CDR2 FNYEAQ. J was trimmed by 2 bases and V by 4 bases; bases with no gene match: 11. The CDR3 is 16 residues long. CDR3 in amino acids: CASSSSTGAPTYEQYF. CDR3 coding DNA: TGTGCCAGCAGCTCCAGCACAGGGGCCCCTACCTACGAGCAGTACTTC.

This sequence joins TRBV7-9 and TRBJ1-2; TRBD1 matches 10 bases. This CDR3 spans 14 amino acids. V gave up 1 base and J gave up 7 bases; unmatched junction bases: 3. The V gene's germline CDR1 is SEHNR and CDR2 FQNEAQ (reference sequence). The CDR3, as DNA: TGTGCCAGCAGCTTAGTGGGACAGGGGTCTGGCTACACCTTC. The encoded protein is CASSLVGQGSGYTF.

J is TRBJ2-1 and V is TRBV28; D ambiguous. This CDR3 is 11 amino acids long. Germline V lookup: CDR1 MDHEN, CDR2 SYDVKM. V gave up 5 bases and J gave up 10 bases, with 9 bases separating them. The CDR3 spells CASSPEEEQFF. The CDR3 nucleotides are TGTGCCAGCAGTCCCGAGGAAGAGCAGTTCTTC.

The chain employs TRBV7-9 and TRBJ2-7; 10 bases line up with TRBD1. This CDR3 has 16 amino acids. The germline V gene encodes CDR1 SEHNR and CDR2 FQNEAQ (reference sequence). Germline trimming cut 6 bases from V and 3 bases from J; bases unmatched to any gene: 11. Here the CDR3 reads CASRRTTGTGDYEQYF. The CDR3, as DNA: TGTGCCAGCAGACGGACCACCGGGACAGGGGACTACGAGCAGTACTTC.

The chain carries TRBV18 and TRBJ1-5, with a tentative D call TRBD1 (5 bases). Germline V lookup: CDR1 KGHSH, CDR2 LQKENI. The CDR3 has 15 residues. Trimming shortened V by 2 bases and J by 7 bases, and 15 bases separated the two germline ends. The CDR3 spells CASSPLADNGQPQHF. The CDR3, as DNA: TGTGCCAGCTCACCATTGGCGGACAATGGCCAGCCCCAGCATTTT.

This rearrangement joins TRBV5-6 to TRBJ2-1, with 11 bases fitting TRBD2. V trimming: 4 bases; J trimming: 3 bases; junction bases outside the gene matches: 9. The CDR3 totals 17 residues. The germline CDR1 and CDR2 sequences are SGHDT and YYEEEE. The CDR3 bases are TGTGCCAGCAGCCCCAAACCGGGACTAGCGGACTACAATGAGCAGTTCTTC. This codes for CASSPKPGLADYNEQFF. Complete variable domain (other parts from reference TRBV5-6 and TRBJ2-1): DAGVTQSPTHLIKTRGQQVTLRCSPKSGHDTVSWYQQALGQGPQFIFQYYEEEERQRGNFPDRFSGHQFPNYSSELNVNALLLGDSALYLCASSPKPGLADYNEQFFGPGTRLTVL.

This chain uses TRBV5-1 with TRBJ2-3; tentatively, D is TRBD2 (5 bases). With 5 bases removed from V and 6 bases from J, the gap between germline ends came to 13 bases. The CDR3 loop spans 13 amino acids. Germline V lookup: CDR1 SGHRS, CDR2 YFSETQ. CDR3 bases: TGCGCCAGCAGTTCTGCTCGGGGTGATACGCAGTATTTT. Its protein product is CASSSARGDTQYF.

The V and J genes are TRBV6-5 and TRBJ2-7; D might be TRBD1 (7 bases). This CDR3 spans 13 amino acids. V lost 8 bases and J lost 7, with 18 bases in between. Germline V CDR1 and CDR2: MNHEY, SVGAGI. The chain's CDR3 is CASGTQGRQEQYF. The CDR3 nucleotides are TGTGCCAGCGGGACACAGGGGAGGCAGGAGCAGTACTTC.

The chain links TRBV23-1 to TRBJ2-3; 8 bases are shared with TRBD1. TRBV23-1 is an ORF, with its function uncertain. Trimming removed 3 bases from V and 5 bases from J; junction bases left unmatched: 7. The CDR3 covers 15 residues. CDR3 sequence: CASSHLDREGDTQYF. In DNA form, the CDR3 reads TGCGCCAGCAGTCATCTGGACAGGGAAGGAGATACGCAGTATTTT.

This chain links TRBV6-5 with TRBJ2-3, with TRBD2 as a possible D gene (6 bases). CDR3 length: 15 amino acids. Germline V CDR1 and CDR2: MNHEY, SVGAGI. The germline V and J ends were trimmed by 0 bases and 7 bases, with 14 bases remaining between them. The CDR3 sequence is CASSYSPGERNTQYF. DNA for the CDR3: TGTGCCAGCAGTTACTCCCCGGGAGAACGAAATACGCAGTATTTT.

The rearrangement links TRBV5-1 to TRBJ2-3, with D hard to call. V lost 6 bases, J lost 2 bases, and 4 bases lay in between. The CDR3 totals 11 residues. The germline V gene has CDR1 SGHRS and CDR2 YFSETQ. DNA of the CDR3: TGCGCCAGCACCAACACAGATACGCAGTATTTT. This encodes CASTNTDTQYF.

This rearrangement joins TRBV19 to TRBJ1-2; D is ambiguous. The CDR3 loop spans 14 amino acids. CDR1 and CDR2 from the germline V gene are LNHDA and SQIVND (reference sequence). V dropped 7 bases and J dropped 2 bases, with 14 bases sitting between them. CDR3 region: CASTPGRGNYGYTF. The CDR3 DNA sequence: TGTGCCAGTACCCCCGGGCGGGGAAACTATGGCTACACCTTC.

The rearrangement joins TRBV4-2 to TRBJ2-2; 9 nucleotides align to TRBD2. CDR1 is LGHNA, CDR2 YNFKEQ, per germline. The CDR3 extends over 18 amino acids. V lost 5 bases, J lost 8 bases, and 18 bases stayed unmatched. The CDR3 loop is CASSARRGTSNQTGELFF. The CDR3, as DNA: TGTGCCAGCAGCGCGCGCCGAGGGACTAGCAATCAGACTGGGGAGCTGTTTTTT.

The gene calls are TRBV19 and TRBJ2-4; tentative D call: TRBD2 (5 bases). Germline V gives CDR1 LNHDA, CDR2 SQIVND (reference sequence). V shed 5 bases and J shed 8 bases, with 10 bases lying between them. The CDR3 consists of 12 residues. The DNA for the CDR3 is TGTGCCAGTAGTTCGAGCGGATACATTCAGTACTTC. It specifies CASSSSGYIQYF.

DNA of the CDR3: TGCGCCAGCAGATCCGGGACAATAAATTCACCCCTCCACTTT. As protein: CASRSGTINSPLHF. This chain connects TRBV5-1 to TRBJ1-6; TRBD1 might be the D (6 bases). V was shortened by 5 bases and J by 7 bases, with 13 bases between the two germline ends. The CDR3 has 14 amino acids. Looked up from germline, CDR1 is SGHRS and CDR2 is YFSETQ.

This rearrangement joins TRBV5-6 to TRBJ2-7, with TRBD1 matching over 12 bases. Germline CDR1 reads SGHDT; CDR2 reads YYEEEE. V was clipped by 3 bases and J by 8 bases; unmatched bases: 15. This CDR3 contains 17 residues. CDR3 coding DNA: TGTGCCAGCAGCTGGACCGGGACAGGGGGCGAAGATGGACAGCAGTACTTC. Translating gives CASSWTGTGGEDGQQYF.

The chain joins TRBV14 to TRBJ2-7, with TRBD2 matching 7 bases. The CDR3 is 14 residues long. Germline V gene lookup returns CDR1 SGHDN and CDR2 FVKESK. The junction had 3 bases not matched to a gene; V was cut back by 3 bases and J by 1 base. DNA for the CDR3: TGTGCCAGCAGCCACGGGCGGGGGTCCTACGAGCAGTACTTC. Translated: CASSHGRGSYEQYF.